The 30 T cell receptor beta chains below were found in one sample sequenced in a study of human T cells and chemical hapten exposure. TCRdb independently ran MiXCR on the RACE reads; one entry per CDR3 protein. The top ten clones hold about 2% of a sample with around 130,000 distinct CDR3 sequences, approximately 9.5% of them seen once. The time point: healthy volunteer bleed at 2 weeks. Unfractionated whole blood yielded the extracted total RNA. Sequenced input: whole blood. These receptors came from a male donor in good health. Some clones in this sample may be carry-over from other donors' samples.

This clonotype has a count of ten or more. DNA for the CDR3: TGTGCCAGCAGCGTAGTGACAGGGGGCGCAACCTACAATGAGCAGTTCTTC. It encodes CASSVVTGGATYNEQFF. V gene TRBV9 combines with J gene TRBJ2-1; 10 bases match TRBD1. The trim removed 0 bases at V and 2 bases at J, leaving 5 bases unmatched. CDR3 size: 17 residues. Germline values: CDR1 SGDLS, CDR2 YYNGEE.

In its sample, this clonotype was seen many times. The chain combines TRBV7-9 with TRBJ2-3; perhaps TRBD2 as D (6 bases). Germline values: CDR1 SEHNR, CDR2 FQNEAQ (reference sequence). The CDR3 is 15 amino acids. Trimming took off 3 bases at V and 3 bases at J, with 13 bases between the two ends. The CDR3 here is CASSFEGGKTDTQYF. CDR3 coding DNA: TGTGCCAGCAGCTTTGAGGGAGGAAAGACAGATACGCAGTATTTT.

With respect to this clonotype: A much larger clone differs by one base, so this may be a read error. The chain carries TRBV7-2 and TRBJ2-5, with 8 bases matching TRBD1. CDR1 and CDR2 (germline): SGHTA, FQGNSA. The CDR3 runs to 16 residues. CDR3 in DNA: TGTGTCAGCGGGTTGACAGGGGAGGCTGGAGAAGAGACCCAGTACTTC. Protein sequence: CVSGLTGEAGEETQYF.

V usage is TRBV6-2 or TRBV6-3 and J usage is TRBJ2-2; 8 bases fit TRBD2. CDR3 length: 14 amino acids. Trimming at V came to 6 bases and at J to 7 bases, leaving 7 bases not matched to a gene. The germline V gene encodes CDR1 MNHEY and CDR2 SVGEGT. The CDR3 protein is CASSPDSGIGELFF. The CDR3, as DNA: TGTGCCAGCAGCCCCGATAGCGGGATCGGGGAGCTGTTTTTT.

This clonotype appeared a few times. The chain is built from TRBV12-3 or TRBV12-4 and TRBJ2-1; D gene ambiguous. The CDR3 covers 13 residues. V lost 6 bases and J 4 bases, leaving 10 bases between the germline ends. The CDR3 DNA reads TGTGCCAGCAGCGTAGGGCGGTACAATGAGCAGTTCTTC. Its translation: CASSVGRYNEQFF.

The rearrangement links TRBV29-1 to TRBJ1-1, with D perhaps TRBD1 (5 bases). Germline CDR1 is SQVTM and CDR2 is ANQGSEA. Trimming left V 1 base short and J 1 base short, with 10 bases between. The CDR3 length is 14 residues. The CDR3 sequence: CSVEGHGGNTEAFF. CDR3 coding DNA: TGCAGCGTTGAAGGCCATGGGGGGAACACTGAAGCTTTCTTT.

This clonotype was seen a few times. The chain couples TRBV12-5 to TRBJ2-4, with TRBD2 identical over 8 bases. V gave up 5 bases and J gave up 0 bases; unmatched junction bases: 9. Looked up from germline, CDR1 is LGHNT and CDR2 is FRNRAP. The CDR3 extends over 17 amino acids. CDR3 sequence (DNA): TGTGCTAGTGGTCCCTCCGGGGGGGACTTAGCCAAAAACATTCAGTACTTC. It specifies CASGPSGGDLAKNIQYF.

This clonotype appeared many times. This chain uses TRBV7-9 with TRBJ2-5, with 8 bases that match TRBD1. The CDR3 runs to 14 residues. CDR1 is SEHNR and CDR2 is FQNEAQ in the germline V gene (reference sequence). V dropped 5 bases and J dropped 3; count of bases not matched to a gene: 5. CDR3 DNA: TGTGCCAGCAGCCTCCCGACAGGGGAAGAGACCCAGTACTTC. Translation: CASSLPTGEETQYF. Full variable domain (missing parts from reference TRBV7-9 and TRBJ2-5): DTGVSQNPRHKITKRGQNVTFRCDPISEHNRLYWYRQTLGQGPEFLTYFQNEAQLEKSRLLSDRFSAERPKGSFSTLEIQRTEQGDSAMYLCASSLPTGEETQYFGPGTRLLVL.

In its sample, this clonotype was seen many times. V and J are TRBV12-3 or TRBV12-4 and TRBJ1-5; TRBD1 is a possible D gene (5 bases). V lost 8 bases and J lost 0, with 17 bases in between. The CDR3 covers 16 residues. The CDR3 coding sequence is TGTGCCAGCGGTCGGGGGGTCGGGCATAGCAATCAGCCCCAGCATTTT. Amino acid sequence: CASGRGVGHSNQPQHF.

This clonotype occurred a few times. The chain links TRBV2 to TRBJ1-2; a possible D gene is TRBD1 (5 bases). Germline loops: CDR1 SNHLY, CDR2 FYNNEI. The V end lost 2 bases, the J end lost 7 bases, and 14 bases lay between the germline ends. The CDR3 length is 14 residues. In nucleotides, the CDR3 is TGTGCCAGCAGTGAATTAGGGGTGGATAGTGGCTACACCTTC. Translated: CASSELGVDSGYTF.

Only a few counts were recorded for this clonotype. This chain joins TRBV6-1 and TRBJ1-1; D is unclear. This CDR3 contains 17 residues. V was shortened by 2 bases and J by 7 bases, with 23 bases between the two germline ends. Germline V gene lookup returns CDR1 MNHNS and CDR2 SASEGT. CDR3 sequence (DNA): TGTGCCAGCAGTGAACCGCATTCAAACCAGAACATCGTTGAAGCTTTCTTT. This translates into CASSEPHSNQNIVEAFF.

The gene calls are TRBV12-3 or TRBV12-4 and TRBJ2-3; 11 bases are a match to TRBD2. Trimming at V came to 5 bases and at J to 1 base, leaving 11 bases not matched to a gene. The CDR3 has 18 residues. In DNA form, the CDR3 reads TGTGCCAGCAGTAGGCTAGCGGGGGGCCCTAAACGCACAGATACGCAGTATTTT. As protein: CASSRLAGGPKRTDTQYF.

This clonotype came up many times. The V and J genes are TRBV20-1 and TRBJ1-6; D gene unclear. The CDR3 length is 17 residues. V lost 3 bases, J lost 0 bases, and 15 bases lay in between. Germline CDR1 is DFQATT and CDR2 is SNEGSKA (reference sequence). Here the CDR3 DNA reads TGCAGTGCTAGCACTGGGGAAAAGAGCTCCTATAATTCACCCCTCCACTTT. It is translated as CSASTGEKSSYNSPLHF.

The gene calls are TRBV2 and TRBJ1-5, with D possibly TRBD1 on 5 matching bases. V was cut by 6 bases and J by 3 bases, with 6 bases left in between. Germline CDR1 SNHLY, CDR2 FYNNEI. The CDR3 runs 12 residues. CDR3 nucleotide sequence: TGTGCCAGCAGGACAGACAATCAGCCCCAGCATTTT. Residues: CASRTDNQPQHF.

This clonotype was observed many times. The CDR3 loop reads CASSVTSQDSPDTQYF. DNA of the CDR3: TGCGCCAGCAGCGTAACGTCTCAAGACTCGCCAGATACGCAGTATTTT. The gene calls are TRBV5-1 and TRBJ2-3; D is ambiguous. The V gene's germline CDR1 is SGHRS and CDR2 YFSETQ. The V end was cut by 4 bases, the J end by 4 bases, with 19 bases between. The CDR3 consists of 16 residues.

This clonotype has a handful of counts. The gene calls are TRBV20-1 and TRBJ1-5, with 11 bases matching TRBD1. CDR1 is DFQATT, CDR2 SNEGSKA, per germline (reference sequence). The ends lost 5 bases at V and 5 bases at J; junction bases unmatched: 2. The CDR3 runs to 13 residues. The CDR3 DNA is TGCAGTGCTCGGACAGGGGGCCATCAGCCCCAGCATTTT. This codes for CSARTGGHQPQHF.

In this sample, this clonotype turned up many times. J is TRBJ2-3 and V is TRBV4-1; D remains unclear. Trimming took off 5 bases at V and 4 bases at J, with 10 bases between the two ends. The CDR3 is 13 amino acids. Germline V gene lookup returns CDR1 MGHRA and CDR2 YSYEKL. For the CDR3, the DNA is TGCGCCAGCAGCAAGCTCAGTCCAGATACGCAGTATTTT. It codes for CASSKLSPDTQYF.

For the CDR3, the DNA is TGTGCCAGCTCACCAAGAGGGGGGGTTCAAGAGACCCAGTACTTC. Translation: CASSPRGGVQETQYF. The rearrangement uses TRBV18 and TRBJ2-5, with D possibly matching TRBD2 (7 bases). V lost 2 bases and J lost 2, with 12 bases in between. The CDR3 is made up of 15 amino acids. Germline CDR1 is KGHSH and CDR2 is LQKENI.

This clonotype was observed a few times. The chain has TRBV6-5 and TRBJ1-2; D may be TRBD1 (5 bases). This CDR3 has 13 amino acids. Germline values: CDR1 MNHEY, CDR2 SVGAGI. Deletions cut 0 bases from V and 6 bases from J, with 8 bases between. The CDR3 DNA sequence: TGTGCCAGCAGTTACTCGTCGGGGGATGGCTACACCTTC. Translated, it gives CASSYSSGDGYTF.

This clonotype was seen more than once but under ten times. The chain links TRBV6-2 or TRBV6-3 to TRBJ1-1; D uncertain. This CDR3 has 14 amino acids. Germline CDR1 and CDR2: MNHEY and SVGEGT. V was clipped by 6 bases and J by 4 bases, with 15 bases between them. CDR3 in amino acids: CASSRNMVITEAFF. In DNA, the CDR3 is TGTGCCAGCAGCCGAAACATGGTTATCACTGAAGCTTTCTTT.

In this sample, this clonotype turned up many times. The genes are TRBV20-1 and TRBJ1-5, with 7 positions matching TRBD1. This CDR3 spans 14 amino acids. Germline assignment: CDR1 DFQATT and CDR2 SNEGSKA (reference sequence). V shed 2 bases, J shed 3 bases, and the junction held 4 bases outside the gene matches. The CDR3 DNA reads TGCAGTGCTAGAAGGGGGCCACCCAATCAGCCCCAGCATTTT. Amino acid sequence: CSARRGPPNQPQHF.

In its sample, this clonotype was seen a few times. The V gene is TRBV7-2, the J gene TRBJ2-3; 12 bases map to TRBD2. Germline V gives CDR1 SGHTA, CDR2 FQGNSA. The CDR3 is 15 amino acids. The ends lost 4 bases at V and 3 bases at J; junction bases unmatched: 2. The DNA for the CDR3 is TGTGCCAGCAGCTGGACTAGCGGGGTTACAGATACGCAGTATTTT. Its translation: CASSWTSGVTDTQYF. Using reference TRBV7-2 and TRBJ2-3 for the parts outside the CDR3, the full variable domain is GAGVSQSPSNKVTEKGKDVELRCDPISGHTALYWYRQSLGQGLEFLIYFQGNSAPDKSGLPSDRFSAERTGGSVSTLTIQRTQQEDSAVYLCASSWTSGVTDTQYFGPGTRLTVL.

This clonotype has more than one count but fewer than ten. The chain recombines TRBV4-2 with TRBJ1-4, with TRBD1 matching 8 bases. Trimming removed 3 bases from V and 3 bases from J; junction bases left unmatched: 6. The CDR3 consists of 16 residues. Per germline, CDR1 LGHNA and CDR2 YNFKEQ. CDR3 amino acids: CASSQGDRGANEKLFF. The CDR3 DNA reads TGTGCCAGCAGCCAGGGAGACAGGGGAGCTAATGAAAAACTGTTTTTT.

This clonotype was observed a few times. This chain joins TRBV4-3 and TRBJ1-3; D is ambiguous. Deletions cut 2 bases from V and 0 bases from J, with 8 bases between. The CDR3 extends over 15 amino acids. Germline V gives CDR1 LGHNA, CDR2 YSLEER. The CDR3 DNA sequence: TGCGCCAGCAGCCAAAGACTTTTCTCTGGAAACACCATATATTTT. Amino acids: CASSQRLFSGNTIYF.

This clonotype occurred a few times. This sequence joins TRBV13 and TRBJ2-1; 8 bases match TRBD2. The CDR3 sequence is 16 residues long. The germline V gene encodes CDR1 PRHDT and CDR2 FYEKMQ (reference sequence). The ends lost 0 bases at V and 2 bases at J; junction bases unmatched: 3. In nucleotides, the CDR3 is TGTGCCAGCAGCTTAGGGGCGGGGGGAGCCTACAATGAGCAGTTCTTC. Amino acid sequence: CASSLGAGGAYNEQFF.

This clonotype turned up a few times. This chain's CDR3 is CASSLAPPTGELFF. The CDR3, as DNA: TGTGCCAGCAGCTTAGCCCCACCGACCGGGGAGCTGTTTTTT. The genes are TRBV7-2 and TRBJ2-2; D call uncertain. Germline loops: CDR1 SGHTA, CDR2 FQGNSA. Between the trimmed V and J ends, which lost 0 bases and 5 bases, there was a span of 7 bases. CDR3 length equals 14 residues.

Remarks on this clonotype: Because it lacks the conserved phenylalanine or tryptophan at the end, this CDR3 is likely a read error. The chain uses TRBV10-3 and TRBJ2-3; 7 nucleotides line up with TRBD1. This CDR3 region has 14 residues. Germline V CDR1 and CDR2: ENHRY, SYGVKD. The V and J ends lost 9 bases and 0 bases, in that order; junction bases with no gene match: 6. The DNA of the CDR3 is TGTGCCATGGGAGACAGGGAGAGCACAGATACGCAGTATTCT. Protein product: CAMGDRESTDTQYS.

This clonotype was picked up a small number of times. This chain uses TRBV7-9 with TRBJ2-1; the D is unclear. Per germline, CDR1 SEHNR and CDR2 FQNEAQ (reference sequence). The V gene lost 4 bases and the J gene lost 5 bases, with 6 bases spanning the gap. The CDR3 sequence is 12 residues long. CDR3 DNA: TGTGCCAGCAGCTCATGGAACAATGAGCAGTTCTTC. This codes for CASSSWNNEQFF.

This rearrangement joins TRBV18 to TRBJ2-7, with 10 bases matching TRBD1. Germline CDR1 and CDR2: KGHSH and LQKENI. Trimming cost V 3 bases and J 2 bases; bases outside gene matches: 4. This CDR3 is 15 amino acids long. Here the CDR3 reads CASSPGTGDPYEQYF. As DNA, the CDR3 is TGTGCCAGCTCACCCGGGACAGGGGACCCCTACGAGCAGTACTTC.

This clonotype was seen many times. The CDR3 coding sequence is TGCGCCAGCAGCCAAGGGACGGCCTCCTACGAGCAGTACTTC. Its protein product is CASSQGTASYEQYF. The chain recombines TRBV4-3 with TRBJ2-7; D uncertain. The CDR3 sequence is 14 residues long. V was cut by 1 base and J by 0 bases, with 7 bases left in between. Looked up from germline, CDR1 is LGHNA and CDR2 is YSLEER.